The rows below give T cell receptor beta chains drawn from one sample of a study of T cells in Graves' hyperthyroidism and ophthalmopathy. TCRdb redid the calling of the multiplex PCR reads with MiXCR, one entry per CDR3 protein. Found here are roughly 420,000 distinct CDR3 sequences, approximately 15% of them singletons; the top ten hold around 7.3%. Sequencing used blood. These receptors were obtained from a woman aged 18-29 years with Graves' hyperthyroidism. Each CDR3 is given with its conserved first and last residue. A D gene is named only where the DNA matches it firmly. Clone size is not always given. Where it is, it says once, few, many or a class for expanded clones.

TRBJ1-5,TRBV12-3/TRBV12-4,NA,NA,CASSFGVYSNQPQHF,TGTGCCAGCAGTTTTGGGGTCTATAGCAATCAGCCCCAGCATTTT
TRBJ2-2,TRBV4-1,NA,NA,CASSPRRVGELFF,TGCGCCAGCAGCCCCAGACGGGTCGGGGAGCTGTTTTTT
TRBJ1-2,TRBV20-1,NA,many,CSARDPNYGYTF,TGCAGTGCTAGAGACCCTAACTATGGCTACACCTTC
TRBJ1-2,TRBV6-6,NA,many,CASSYSTGLYGYTF,TGTGCCAGCAGTTACTCGACAGGCCTCTATGGCTACACCTTC
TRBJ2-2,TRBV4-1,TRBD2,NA,CASSQNWLADNTGELFF,TGCGCCAGCAGCCAAAACTGGCTAGCGGATAACACCGGGGAGCTGTTTTTT
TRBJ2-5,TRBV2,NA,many,CASRAPGPKIMETQYF,TGTGCCAGCAGGGCTCCGGGACCTAAAATTATGGAGACCCAGTACTTC
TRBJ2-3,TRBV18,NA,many,CASSPQKGGPTDTQYF,TGTGCCAGCTCACCCCAAAAGGGGGGGCCCACAGATACGCAGTATTTT
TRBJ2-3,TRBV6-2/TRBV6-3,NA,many,CASSYQLGDSGTDTQYF,TGTGCCAGCAGTTACCAGCTCGGGGATAGCGGCACAGATACGCAGTATTTT
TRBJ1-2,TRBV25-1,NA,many,CASSHLSRDLKLGGYTF,TGTGCCAGCAGCCACCTTTCCCGGGACCTTAAATTAGGTGGCTACACCTTC
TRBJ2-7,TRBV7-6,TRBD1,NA,CASSSGGAVPYEQYF,TGTGCCAGCAGCTCAGGGGGCGCGGTCCCCTACGAGCAGTACTTC
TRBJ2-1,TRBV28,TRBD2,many,CASSTHGTSGYNEQFF,TGTGCCAGCAGCACCCACGGGACTAGCGGATACAATGAGCAGTTCTTC
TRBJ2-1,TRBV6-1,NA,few,CASSVLAPPRLYNEQFF,TGTGCCAGCAGTGTCTTGGCTCCGCCCCGACTCTACAATGAGCAGTTCTTC
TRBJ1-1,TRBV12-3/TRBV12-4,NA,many,CASSFYVGTEAFF,TGTGCCAGCAGTTTCTACGTGGGCACTGAAGCTTTCTTT
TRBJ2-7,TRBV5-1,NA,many,CASSPDLTYEQYF,TGCGCCAGCAGCCCGGACCTGACCTACGAGCAGTACTTC
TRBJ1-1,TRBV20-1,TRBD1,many,CSVGTGGGGTEAFF,TGCAGTGTCGGGACAGGGGGAGGGGGCACTGAAGCTTTCTTT
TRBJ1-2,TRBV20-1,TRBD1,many,CSVRGQGINYGYTF,TGCAGTGTAAGAGGACAGGGTATCAACTATGGCTACACCTTC
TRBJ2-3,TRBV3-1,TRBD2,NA,CASSPRASGVQDTQYF,TGTGCCAGCAGCCCCCGGGCTAGCGGGGTGCAAGATACGCAGTATTTT
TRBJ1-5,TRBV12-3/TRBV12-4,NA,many,CASNLGQGENQPQHF,TGTGCCAGCAATCTGGGTCAGGGTGAGAATCAGCCCCAGCATTTT
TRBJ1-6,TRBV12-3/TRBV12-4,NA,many,CASSLYPSPLHF,TGTGCCAGCAGTTTGTACCCTTCACCCCTCCACTTT
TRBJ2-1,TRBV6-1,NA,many,CASKRHREPNEQFF,TGTGCCAGCAAACGTCACAGGGAACCCAATGAGCAGTTCTTC
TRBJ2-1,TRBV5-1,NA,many,CASSLRHNEQFF,TGCGCCAGCAGCTTGCGGCACAATGAGCAGTTCTTC
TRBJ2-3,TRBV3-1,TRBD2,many,CASSQLAGAPTDTQYF,TGTGCCAGCAGCCAATTAGCGGGGGCACCCACAGATACGCAGTATTTT
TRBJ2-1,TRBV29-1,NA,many,CSVVVGGDNEQFF,TGCAGCGTTGTTGTGGGCGGAGACAATGAGCAGTTCTTC
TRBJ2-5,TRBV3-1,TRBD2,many,CASSQLWRGVPPAQYF,TGTGCCAGCAGCCAACTCTGGCGGGGGGTCCCCCCGGCCCAGTACTTC
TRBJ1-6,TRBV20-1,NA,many,CSAREQRNNSPLHF,TGCAGTGCTAGAGAACAGAGGAATAATTCACCCCTCCACTTT
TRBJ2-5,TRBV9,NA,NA,CASSVGSSGETQYF,TGTGCCAGCAGCGTAGGGAGTAGTGGGGAGACCCAGTACTTC
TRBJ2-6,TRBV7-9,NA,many,CASSARILDRPLGGANVLTF,TGTGCCAGCAGCGCCCGAATTCTTGACCGTCCCCTTGGGGGGGCCAACGTCCTGACTTTC
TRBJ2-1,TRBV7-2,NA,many,CASSEGTDTYNEQFF,TGTGCCAGCAGCGAAGGGACGGACACCTACAATGAGCAGTTCTTC
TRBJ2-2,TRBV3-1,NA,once,CASSQERDSGGYAGELFF,TGTGCCAGCAGCCAAGAACGGGACTCCGGAGGGTACGCCGGGGAGCTGTTTTTT
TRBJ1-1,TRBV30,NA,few,CASNAESPEAFF,TGTGCCTCTAATGCCGAGTCCCCTGAAGCTTTCTTT
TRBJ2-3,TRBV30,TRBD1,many,CAWETGGGTDTQYF,TGTGCCTGGGAAACAGGGGGTGGCACAGATACGCAGTATTTT
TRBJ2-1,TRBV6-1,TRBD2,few,CASRGEGEHNEQFF,TGTGCCAGCCGGGGGGAAGGGGAGCACAATGAGCAGTTCTTC
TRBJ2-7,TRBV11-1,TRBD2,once,CASSLAPSGSAYEQYF,TGTGCCAGCAGCTTAGCACCTAGCGGGAGTGCCTACGAGCAGTACTTC
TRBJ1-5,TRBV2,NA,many,CASSDEGSGNQPQHF,TGTGCCAGCAGTGACGAGGGTTCTGGCAATCAGCCCCAGCATTTT
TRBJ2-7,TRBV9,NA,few,CASSVAATDSYEQYF,TGTGCCAGCAGCGTAGCGGCGACGGACTCCTACGAGCAGTACTTC
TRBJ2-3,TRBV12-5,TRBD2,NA,CASGLGLAGTDTQYF,TGTGCTAGTGGCTTGGGACTAGCGGGCACAGATACGCAGTATTTT
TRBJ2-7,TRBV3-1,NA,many,CASSQEGYYEQYF,TGTGCCAGCAGCCAAGAGGGCTACTACGAGCAGTACTTC
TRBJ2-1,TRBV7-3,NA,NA,CASSLWGIGNEQFF,TGTGCCAGCAGCTTATGGGGTATTGGCAATGAGCAGTTCTTC
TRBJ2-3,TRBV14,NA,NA,CASSHRTSNTDTQYF,TGTGCCAGCAGCCATCGCACCTCCAACACAGATACGCAGTATTTT
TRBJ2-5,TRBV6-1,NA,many,CASSSHTPLRQGNPARTQYF,TGTGCCAGCAGTTCCCATACCCCTCTGAGGCAGGGAAACCCTGCGAGGACCCAGTACTTC
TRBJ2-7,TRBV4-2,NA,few,CASSQVKGPYEQYF,TGTGCCAGCAGCCAAGTAAAGGGACCCTACGAGCAGTACTTC
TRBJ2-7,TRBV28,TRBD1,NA,CASSETTGGGGLYEQYF,TGTGCCAGCAGTGAAACGACAGGGGGAGGGGGTCTTTACGAGCAGTACTTC
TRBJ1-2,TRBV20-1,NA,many,CSAVDMNYGYTF,TGCAGTGCTGTGGACATGAACTATGGCTACACCTTC